The clone carrying this T cell receptor (beta chain) was observed a handful of times. The antigen remains undetermined. Given the absence of the conserved phenylalanine or tryptophan at the CDR3 end, a read error is likely. Production of TCR beta cDNA used 400 to 650 ng total RNA together with a constant-region primer. Three rounds of nested multiplex PCR with slightly modified ARM-PCR produced TCR beta libraries. Both of the initial two PCR rounds ran for 10 cycles and employed TRBV1-TRBV30 forward primers alongside a C-beta reverse primer. TCRdb re-analysed the multiplex PCR reads in MiXCR, keeping a single row per CDR3 protein. The sample yields fewer than 200,000 distinct CDR3 sequences, about 85% seen once. The source of the sample is a study of tumor-infiltrating lymphocytes in primary liver carcinoma. Broader study findings: Overlap between tumor regions exceeded overlap of tumor with adjacent tissue or blood.

This CDR3 is built from 15 residues. Germline CDR1 is SQVTM and CDR2 is ANQGSEA. Co-extracted RNA and DNA came from roughly 20-30 mg of unsorted bulk tissue. Source material: tumor tissue from primary liver carcinoma. This clonotype was sampled from a middle-aged man with primary liver carcinoma and hepatitis B virus infection. The chain uses TRBV29-1 and TRBJ2-2, with TRBD2 matching over 10 bases. In DNA form, the CDR3 reads TGCAGTGTTGGGACTAGCGTTGCGAACACCGGGGAGCTGTTTTAT. Protein: CSVGTSVANTGELFY.